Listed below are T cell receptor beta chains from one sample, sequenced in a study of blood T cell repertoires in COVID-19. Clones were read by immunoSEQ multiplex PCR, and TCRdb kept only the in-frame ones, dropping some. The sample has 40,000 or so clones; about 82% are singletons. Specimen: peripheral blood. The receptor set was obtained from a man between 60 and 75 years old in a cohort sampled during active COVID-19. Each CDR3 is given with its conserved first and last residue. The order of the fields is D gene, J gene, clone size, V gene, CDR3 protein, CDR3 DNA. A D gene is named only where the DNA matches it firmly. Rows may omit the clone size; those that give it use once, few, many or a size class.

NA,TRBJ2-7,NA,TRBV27,CASSRREFYEQYF,TGTGCCAGCAGTCGCAGGGAATTCTACGAGCAGTACTTC
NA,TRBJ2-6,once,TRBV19,CASSIVSSGANVLTF,TGTGCCAGTAGTATAGTTAGCTCTGGGGCCAACGTCCTGACTTTC
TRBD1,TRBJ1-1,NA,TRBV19,CASSLQGDTEAFF,TGTGCCAGTAGTCTCCAGGGGGACACTGAAGCTTTCTTT
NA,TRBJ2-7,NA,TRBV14,CASSRAATREQYF,TGTGCCAGCAGCCGAGCGGCTACCCGGGAGCAGTACTTC
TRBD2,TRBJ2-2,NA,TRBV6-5,CASGGGWNTGELFF,TGTGCCAGCGGGGGGGGTTGGAACACCGGGGAGCTGTTTTTT
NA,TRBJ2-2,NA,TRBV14,CASSYLANTGELFF,TGTGCCAGCAGCTATCTAGCTAACACCGGGGAGCTGTTTTTT
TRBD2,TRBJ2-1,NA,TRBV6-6,CASSYLAGRYNEQFF,TGTGCCAGCAGTTACTTAGCGGGTCGCTACAATGAGCAGTTCTTC
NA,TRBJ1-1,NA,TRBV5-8,CASSLNRAGEAFF,TGTGCCAGCAGCTTAAACAGGGCTGGTGAAGCTTTCTTT
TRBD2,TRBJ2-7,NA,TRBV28,CASSSPSGRAVREQYF,TGTGCCAGCAGTTCGCCTAGCGGGAGGGCTGTCCGCGAGCAGTACTTC
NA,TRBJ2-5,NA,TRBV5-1,CASSTGHNQETQYF,TGCGCCAGCAGCACAGGACACAACCAAGAGACCCAGTACTTC
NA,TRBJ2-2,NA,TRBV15,CATSPRSRRAGTGELFF,TGTGCCACCAGCCCCCGGAGTAGGAGGGCGGGGACCGGGGAGCTGTTTTTT
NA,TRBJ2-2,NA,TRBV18,CASSGDFSDLTGELFF,TGTGCCAGCTCGGGGGACTTCTCTGACCTGACCGGGGAGCTGTTTTTT
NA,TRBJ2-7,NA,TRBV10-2,CASSGAVYYEQYF,TGCGCCAGCAGTGGTGCGGTTTACTACGAGCAGTACTTC
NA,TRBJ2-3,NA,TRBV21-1,CASSKLGTDRGDAQYF,TGTGCCAGCAGCAAACTCGGTACCGACAGGGGGGATGCGCAGTATTTT
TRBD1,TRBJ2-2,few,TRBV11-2,CASSSPGQSNTGELFF,TGTGCCAGCAGCTCGCCGGGACAGTCCAACACCGGGGAGCTGTTTTTT
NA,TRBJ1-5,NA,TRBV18,CASSPGLDQPQHF,TGTGCCAGCTCACCAGGGCTCGATCAGCCCCAGCATTTT
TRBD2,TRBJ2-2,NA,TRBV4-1,CASSQGSGGFTGELFF,TGCGCCAGCAGCCAAGGTAGCGGGGGGTTCACCGGGGAGCTGTTTTTT
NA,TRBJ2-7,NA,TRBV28,CASSRQVYEQYF,TGTGCCAGCAGCCGACAGGTCTACGAGCAGTACTTC
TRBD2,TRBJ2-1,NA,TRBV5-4,CASSLPAGGLRNEQFF,TGTGCCAGCAGCTTACCCGCGGGGGGCCTGAGGAATGAGCAGTTCTTC
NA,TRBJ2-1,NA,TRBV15,CATSRGMGGAHEQFF,TGTGCCACCAGCAGAGGGATGGGGGGGGCCCATGAGCAGTTCTTC
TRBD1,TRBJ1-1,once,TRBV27,CASEGGRGKPGAEAFF,TGTGCCAGCGAAGGGGGCAGGGGCAAACCAGGCGCTGAAGCTTTCTTT
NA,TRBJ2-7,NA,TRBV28,CASSSPYEQYF,TGTGCCAGCAGTTCTCCGTACGAGCAGTACTTC
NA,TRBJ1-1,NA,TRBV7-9,CASSLGERAFF,TGTGCCAGCAGCTTAGGAGAGAGAGCTTTCTTT
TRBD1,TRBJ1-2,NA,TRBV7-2,CASTSGQGAFGYTF,TGTGCCAGCACCTCGGGGCAGGGGGCGTTTGGCTACACCTTC
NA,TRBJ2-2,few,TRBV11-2,CASTPRPRGSGELFF,TGTGCCAGCACCCCCCGGCCCAGAGGTTCCGGGGAGCTGTTTTTT
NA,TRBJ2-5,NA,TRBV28,CASSFLTLRGGEETQYF,TGTGCCAGCAGTTTCCTAACCCTGAGGGGGGGAGAAGAGACCCAGTACTTC
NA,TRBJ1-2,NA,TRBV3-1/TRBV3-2,CASSSGPYGYTF,TGTGCCAGCAGCTCTGGGCCGTATGGCTACACCTTC
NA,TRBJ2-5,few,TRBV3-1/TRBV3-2,CASSQVDGKAGRETQYF,TGTGCCAGCAGCCAAGTAGACGGGAAGGCGGGTCGAGAGACCCAGTACTTC
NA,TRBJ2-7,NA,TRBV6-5,CASSYSLAGHSYEQYF,TGTGCCAGCAGTTACTCGCTCGCGGGGCACTCCTACGAGCAGTACTTC
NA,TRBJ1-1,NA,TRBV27,CASSPRGGRKAFF,TGTGCCAGCAGTCCCAGGGGCGGCAGGAAAGCTTTCTTT
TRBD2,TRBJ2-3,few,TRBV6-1,CASSGLAGASTDTQYF,TGTGCCAGCAGTGGGCTAGCGGGGGCCAGCACAGATACGCAGTATTTT
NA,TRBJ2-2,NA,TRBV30,CAWRAWGGDTGELFF,TGTGCCTGGAGGGCATGGGGGGGCGACACCGGGGAGCTGTTTTTT
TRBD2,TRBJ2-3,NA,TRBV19,CASRELAGADTQYF,TGTGCCAGTAGGGAACTAGCGGGAGCAGATACGCAGTATTTT
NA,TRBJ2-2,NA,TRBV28,CASSFRGRLGWTGELFF,TGTGCCAGCAGTTTCCGCGGCAGACTAGGGTGGACCGGGGAGCTGTTTTTT
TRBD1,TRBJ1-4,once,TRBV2,CASSNRGLNEKLFF,TGTGCCAGCAGCAACAGGGGGCTTAATGAAAAACTGTTTTTT
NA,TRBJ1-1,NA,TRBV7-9,CASTGKDFSAEAFF,TGTGCCAGCACCGGGAAAGATTTTAGCGCTGAAGCTTTCTTT
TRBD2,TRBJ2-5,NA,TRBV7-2,CASSLAGTSGGEETQYF,TGTGCCAGCAGCTTAGCCGGGACTAGCGGGGGGGAAGAGACCCAGTACTTC
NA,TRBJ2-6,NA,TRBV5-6,CASSLGGLGANVLTF,TGTGCCAGCAGCTTGGGCGGCTTAGGGGCCAACGTCCTGACTTTC
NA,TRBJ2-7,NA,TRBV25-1,CATGTSGHEQYF,TGTGCCACCGGGACTTCAGGCCACGAGCAGTACTTC
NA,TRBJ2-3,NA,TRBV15,CATSREARSGFPDTQYF,TGTGCCACCAGCAGAGAGGCTCGTTCTGGTTTCCCAGATACGCAGTATTTT
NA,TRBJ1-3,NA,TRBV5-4,CASSGDGNTIYF,TGTGCCAGCAGCGGAGACGGAAACACCATATATTTT
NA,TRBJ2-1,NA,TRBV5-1,CASSLMGEGVAEQFF,TGCGCCAGCAGCTTAATGGGAGAGGGAGTAGCTGAGCAGTTCTTC
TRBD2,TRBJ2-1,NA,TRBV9,CASSERDGYNEQFF,TGTGCCAGCAGCGAGCGGGACGGCTACAATGAGCAGTTCTTC
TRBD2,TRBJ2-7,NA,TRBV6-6,CASSLRWSGGPYEQYF,TGTGCCAGCAGCCTACGGTGGTCGGGAGGGCCCTACGAGCAGTACTTC
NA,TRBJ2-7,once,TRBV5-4,CASSLGGGKSDEQYF,TGTGCCAGCAGCTTGGGCGGCGGGAAATCCGACGAGCAGTACTTC
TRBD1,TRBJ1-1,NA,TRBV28,CASSPGQGYTEAFF,TGTGCCAGCAGTCCGGGACAGGGATACACTGAAGCTTTCTTT
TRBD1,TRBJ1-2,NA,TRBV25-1,CASSVTGGAGGGYTF,TGTGCCAGCAGTGTCACAGGGGGCGCAGGGGGTGGCTACACCTTC
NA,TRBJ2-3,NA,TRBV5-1,CASREMGGADTQYF,TGCGCAAGCAGGGAGATGGGCGGGGCGGATACGCAGTATTTT
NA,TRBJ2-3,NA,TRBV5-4,CASSQEARSTDTQYF,TGTGCCAGCAGCCAAGAGGCCCGTAGCACAGATACGCAGTATTTT
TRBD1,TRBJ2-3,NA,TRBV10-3,CAAQGQGGTDTQYF,TGTGCCGCCCAGGGACAGGGGGGCACAGATACGCAGTATTTT
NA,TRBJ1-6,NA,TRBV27,CASSLWRNSPLHF,TGTGCCAGCAGTTTATGGCGGAACTCACCCCTCCACTTT
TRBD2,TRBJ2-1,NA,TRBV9,CASSVAVTSGAYNEQFF,TGTGCCAGCAGCGTAGCGGTTACTAGCGGGGCCTACAATGAGCAGTTCTTC
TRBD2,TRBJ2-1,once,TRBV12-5,CASGPPFPGLVQFF,TGTGCTAGTGGGCCCCCCTTCCCGGGACTAGTGCAGTTCTTC
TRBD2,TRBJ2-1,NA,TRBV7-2,CASTLRTSGVNEQFF,TGTGCCAGCACCCTACGGACTAGCGGGGTCAATGAGCAGTTCTTC
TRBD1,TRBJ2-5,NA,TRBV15,CATRKGAEETQYF,TGTGCCACCAGGAAGGGGGCGGAAGAGACCCAGTACTTC
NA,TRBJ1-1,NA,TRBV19,CASSIGGRVNTEAFF,TGTGCCAGTAGTATAGGAGGGCGAGTGAACACTGAAGCTTTCTTT